These 5 T cell receptor beta chains came from one sample sequenced in a study of blood T cell repertoires in COVID-19. Only in-frame clones appear in the TCRdb table, and some are missing; sequencing was by immunoSEQ multiplex PCR. The repertoire includes fewer than 350,000 clones, around nine tenths of them detected once, and 6% sits in the top ten. The sequencing input was PBMCs or T cells enriched from blood (not recorded which). The source is a woman between 40 and 50 years old who had recovered from COVID-19.

The chain is built from TRBV27 and TRBJ1-2; D is undetermined. CDR3 length: 12 residues. The ends were cut back, 6 bases at V and 4 bases at J, with 9 bases in the middle. From germline, CDR1 is MNHEY and CDR2 SMNVEV (reference sequence). The CDR3 nucleotides read TGTGCCAGCAGAGAGGGTGGCTATGGCTACACCTTC. Protein product: CASREGGYGYTF.

The chain recombines TRBV6-6 with TRBJ2-4, with D possibly TRBD2 on 5 matching bases. This CDR3 has 19 amino acids. CDR1 and CDR2 (germline): MNHNY, SVGAGI (reference sequence). Deletions cut 5 bases from V and 2 bases from J, with 25 bases between. CDR3 residues: CASSQSLGRPEDPKNIQYF. The DNA of the CDR3 is TGTGCCAGCAGTCAGTCTCTCGGGCGACCGGAGGATCCCAAAAACATTCAGTACTTC.

This chain joins TRBV5-1 and TRBJ2-6, with TRBD1 matching over 7 bases. Germline CDR1 and CDR2: SGHRS and YFSETQ. The junction had 5 bases not matched to a gene; V was cut back by 7 bases and J by 4 bases. CDR3 length: 14 residues. The CDR3 is CASHTGAGANVLTF. CDR3 bases: TGCGCCAGCCACACAGGGGCCGGGGCCAACGTCCTGACTTTC.

The rearrangement joins TRBV15 to TRBJ2-1; TRBD2 matches at 8 bases. Losses at the gene ends were 0 bases for V and 9 bases for J; bases not matched to a gene: 7. This CDR3 has 15 amino acids. Looked up from germline, CDR1 is LNHNV and CDR2 is YYDKDF (reference sequence). The CDR3 here is CATSRDRPGGIEQFF. Here the CDR3 DNA reads TGTGCCACCAGCAGAGATCGTCCGGGGGGGATTGAGCAGTTCTTC.

This chain uses TRBV5-6 with TRBJ1-2; 9 bases are shared with TRBD1. The CDR3 length is 14 residues. CDR1 SGHDT and CDR2 YYEEEE come from the germline V gene. V gave up 5 bases and J gave up 4 bases; unmatched junction bases: 6. The CDR3 region has the DNA TGTGCCAGCAGGACGACAGGGGGAGTCTATGGCTACACCTTC. Amino acid sequence: CASRTTGGVYGYTF. Full variable domain (missing parts from reference TRBV5-6 and TRBJ1-2): DAGVTQSPTHLIKTRGQQVTLRCSPKSGHDTVSWYQQALGQGPQFIFQYYEEEERQRGNFPDRFSGHQFPNYSSELNVNALLLGDSALYLCASRTTGGVYGYTFGSGTRLTVV.